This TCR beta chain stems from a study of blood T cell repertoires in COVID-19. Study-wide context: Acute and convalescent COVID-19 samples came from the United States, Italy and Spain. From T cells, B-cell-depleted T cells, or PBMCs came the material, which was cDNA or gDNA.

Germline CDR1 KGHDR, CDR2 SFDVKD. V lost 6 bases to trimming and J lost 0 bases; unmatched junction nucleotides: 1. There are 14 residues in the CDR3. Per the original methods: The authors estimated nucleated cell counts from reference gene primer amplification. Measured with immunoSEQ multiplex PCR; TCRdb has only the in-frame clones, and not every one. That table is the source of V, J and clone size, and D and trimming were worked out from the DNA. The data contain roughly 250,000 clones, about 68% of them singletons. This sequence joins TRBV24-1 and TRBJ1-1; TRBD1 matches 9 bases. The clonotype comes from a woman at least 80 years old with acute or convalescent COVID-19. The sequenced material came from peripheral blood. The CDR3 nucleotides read TGTGCCACCAGTCGGGACAGGGTGAACACTGAAGCTTTCTTT. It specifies CATSRDRVNTEAFF.